This entry describes one T cell receptor (beta chain). As yet, its antigen is unknown. This CDR3 has 15 amino acids. Germline V gives CDR1 SGHRS, CDR2 YFSETQ. J was trimmed by 6 bases and V by 4 bases; bases with no gene match: 13. This sample stems from a study of regulatory T cells in long-lasting Graves disease. General study points: Patients whose Graves' disease persisted exhibited lower TCR diversity than those newly diagnosed.

Time point of the sample: newly diagnosed GD, antithyroid drugs for less than 3 months. The authors made the TCR library using RNA they extracted from PBMCs. With iRepertoire HTBI primers and Arm-PCR of CDR3 regions, TCR beta libraries were built. MiXCR, applied by TCRdb to the multiplex PCR reads, yields one record per CDR3 protein. The table includes about half a million distinct CDR3 sequences, about 12% detected once. The sample also formed part of further work on T cells in Graves' hyperthyroidism and ophthalmopathy.

The receptor was isolated from a young woman with Graves disease. The sequencing here drew on peripheral blood mononuclear cells (PBMCs), taken at new diagnosis, from a patient treated with antithyroid drugs. The chain uses TRBV5-1 and TRBJ2-7; 7 nucleotides line up with TRBD1. The CDR3 region has the DNA TGCGCCAGCAGCGATCTAGATACAGGGGTCGGCGAGCAGTACTTC. This translates into CASSDLDTGVGEQYF.